A single sample is the source of the 18 T cell receptor beta chains below, sequenced in a study of shared clonotypes between healthy human individuals (dated by TCRdb to 2018 to 2020). The library was prepared using the immunoSEQ multiplex PCR assay. Sourced from immuneACCESS, this table was stored by TCRdb with only in-frame sequences that have V and J called. A share of the clones is absent; for the studies checked, an unresolved V gene accounts for under half, and the remainder has no known explanation. The sample table contains around 720,000 clones; only one count was recorded for about three quarters of them. Around 1.7% of the sample lies in the top ten. Source material: memory CD4+ T cells sorted from blood. Interpreted using the paper, the cell subset or site label stands for: CD45RA-negative fraction. The receptors shown here come from a woman in her 30s in good health.

As to this clone: This sample includes further DNA sequences coding for the same CDR3. V and J are TRBV5-6 and TRBJ2-7; D remains unclear. There are 12 residues in the CDR3. V dropped 1 base and J dropped 3 bases, with 5 bases sitting between them. CDR1 and CDR2 from the germline V gene are SGHDT and YYEEEE. In nucleotides, the CDR3 is TGTGCCAGCAGCTTGAGGATCTACGAGCAGTACTTC. Translation: CASSLRIYEQYF.

The chain employs TRBV27 and TRBJ2-7; 10 bases match TRBD1. This CDR3 has 14 amino acids. Germline V gene lookup returns CDR1 MNHEY and CDR2 SMNVEV (reference sequence). V dropped 2 bases and J dropped 5; count of bases not matched to a gene: 3. CDR3 DNA: TGTGCCAGCAGTTTACGGGACAGGGGTAACGAGCAGTACTTC. This codes for CASSLRDRGNEQYF.

The genes are TRBV5-1 and TRBJ2-1; a possible D gene is TRBD1 (6 bases). CDR3 length: 13 amino acids. Germline lookup yields CDR1 SGHRS and CDR2 YFSETQ. V was cut by 7 bases and J by 3 bases, with 11 bases left in between. The CDR3 coding sequence is TGCGCCAGCGGGGGCTCACTCTACAATGAGCAGTTCTTC. Translated, it gives CASGGSLYNEQFF.

V usage is TRBV5-1 and J usage is TRBJ1-2; D perhaps matches TRBD1 (5 bases). Per germline, CDR1 SGHRS and CDR2 YFSETQ. V lost 0 bases to trimming and J lost 8 bases, with 11 bases between them. This CDR3 is 13 amino acids long. This CDR3 is CASSLVTGRGYTF. Here the CDR3 DNA reads TGCGCCAGCAGCTTGGTTACAGGAAGAGGCTACACCTTC.

V and J are TRBV4-1 and TRBJ2-7; 14 bases match TRBD2. With V trimmed by 1 base and J by 1 base, 3 bases remained unmatched. The germline CDR1 and CDR2 sequences are MGHRA and YSYEKL. The CDR3 consists of 17 residues. CDR3 protein: CASSQGGLAGDSYEQYF. The DNA of the CDR3 is TGCGCCAGCAGCCAAGGGGGACTAGCGGGAGATTCCTACGAGCAGTACTTC.

CDR3 coding DNA: TGTGCCAGCAGCTTCGGGGTTAAAGGGGCCCAGTACTTC. Translation: CASSFGVKGAQYF. The V and J genes are TRBV7-3 and TRBJ2-5; TRBD1 or TRBD2 may be the D gene (5 bases each). V lost 3 bases, J lost 9 bases, and 14 bases lay in between. The CDR3 sequence is 13 residues long. Per germline, CDR1 SGHTA and CDR2 FQGTGA.

The sample holds a few counts of this clone. This chain joins TRBV28 and TRBJ1-5; possible D gene TRBD1, 5 bases. Germline assignment: CDR1 MDHEN and CDR2 SYDVKM. Trimming shortened V by 0 bases and J by 2 bases, and 14 bases separated the two germline ends. This CDR3 is 17 amino acids long. Here the CDR3 DNA reads TGTGCCAGCAGTTTATGGGGGCGGGCAGATGGCAATCAGCCCCAGCATTTT. Translating gives CASSLWGRADGNQPQHF.

About this clone: This same CDR3 is encoded by further DNA sequences in the sample. The genes are TRBV2 and TRBJ1-5, with 8 nucleotides matching TRBD1. The V and J ends lost 6 bases and 2 bases, in that order; junction bases with no gene match: 0. The CDR3 is made up of 13 amino acids. CDR1 and CDR2 from the germline V gene are SNHLY and FYNNEI. Here the CDR3 DNA reads TGTGCCAGCAGGGACAGGGGCAATCAGCCCCAGCATTTT. This gives the protein CASRDRGNQPQHF.

The chain has TRBV6-5 and TRBJ2-5, with 10 bases lining up with TRBD2. From germline, CDR1 is MNHEY and CDR2 SVGAGI. V trimming: 8 bases; J trimming: 3 bases; junction bases outside the gene matches: 6. This CDR3 is built from 14 residues. The CDR3 sequence is CASSPLAGEETQYF. The CDR3, as DNA: TGTGCCAGCTCACCTCTAGCGGGAGAAGAGACCCAGTACTTC.

The V gene is TRBV15, the J gene TRBJ2-1; TRBD1 matches at 7 bases. The CDR3 length is 14 residues. The trim removed 3 bases at V and 2 bases at J, leaving 1 base unmatched. Germline CDR1 LNHNV, CDR2 YYDKDF (reference sequence). The CDR3 reads CATSRGTAYNEQFF. DNA for the CDR3: TGTGCCACCAGCAGGGGGACAGCCTACAATGAGCAGTTCTTC.

This clone was picked up one time. The V call is TRBV25-1, the J call TRBJ1-5; D unresolved. CDR3 size: 13 residues. The germline V and J ends were trimmed by 3 bases and 7 bases, with 10 bases remaining between them. From germline, CDR1 is MGHDK and CDR2 SYGVNS. Here the CDR3 DNA reads TGTGCCAGCAGTGACATTGGCTCGCAGCCCCAGCATTTT. Its translation is CASSDIGSQPQHF.

The gene calls are TRBV11-2 and TRBJ1-3; TRBD1 is a possible D gene (5 bases). CDR1 is SGHAT and CDR2 is FQNNGV in the germline V gene. This CDR3 is built from 15 residues. V was shortened by 2 bases and J by 4 bases, with 12 bases between the two germline ends. CDR3 protein: CASSLSSGPGNTIYF. CDR3 nucleotides: TGTGCCAGCAGCTTATCATCAGGGCCCGGAAACACCATATATTTT.

The gene calls are TRBV21-1 and TRBJ2-7; whether TRBD2, the table's D call, matches the DNA was not checked. TRBV21-1 has pseudogene status. The CDR3 has 12 residues. In DNA form, the CDR3 reads TGTGCCAGCGCCCAAGCCGCCTACGAGCAGTACTTC. Amino acids: CASAQAAYEQYF.

The chain employs TRBV5-1 and TRBJ2-5; 9 nucleotides line up with TRBD1. J gave up 4 bases and V 5 bases, and 6 bases lay outside the gene matches. In germline, CDR1 is SGHRS, CDR2 YFSETQ. This CDR3 is 14 amino acids long. This CDR3 is CASRLGQGRETQYF. The CDR3 DNA reads as TGCGCCAGCAGGTTAGGACAGGGGAGAGAGACCCAGTACTTC.

V and J are TRBV19 and TRBJ2-3; 9 bases are shared with TRBD2. The CDR3 extends over 15 amino acids. V trimming: 6 bases; J trimming: 3 bases; junction bases outside the gene matches: 7. The V gene's germline CDR1 is LNHDA and CDR2 SQIVND (reference sequence). The CDR3 spells CASSISGRGTDTQYF. The CDR3 coding sequence is TGTGCCAGTAGCATTAGCGGGAGAGGGACAGATACGCAGTATTTT.

The chain is built from TRBV11-2 and TRBJ2-5, with 8 positions matching TRBD2. V trimming: 4 bases; J trimming: 7 bases; junction bases outside the gene matches: 11. CDR3 length: 15 residues. Germline values: CDR1 SGHAT, CDR2 FQNNGV. CDR3 residues: CASSSTSGRGGTQYF. CDR3 coding DNA: TGTGCCAGCAGCTCTACTAGCGGTAGAGGCGGGACCCAGTACTTC.

This clone turned up a few times. An end of the junction does not agree with germline; a read error may underlie this. V usage is TRBV7-8 and J usage is TRBJ2-7; D may be TRBD1 (6 bases). CDR3 size: 14 residues. CDR1 and CDR2 (germline): SGHVS, FQNEAQ. Written as DNA, the CDR3 is TGTGCCAGCAGTTTAGGAATAGGACAGTACGAGCAGTACTTC. This sequence encodes CASSLGIGQYEQYF.

This chain connects TRBV28 to TRBJ2-1; TRBD2 agrees at 12 bases. The CDR3 is 17 residues long. Germline V gives CDR1 MDHEN, CDR2 SYDVKM. J lost 10 bases, V lost 7 bases, and 17 bases had no gene match. The chain's CDR3 is CASIPLAGGRLSIEQFF. CDR3 sequence (DNA): TGTGCCAGCATCCCCCTAGCGGGAGGGCGCCTCTCGATAGAGCAGTTCTTC. Using reference TRBV28 and TRBJ2-1 for the parts outside the CDR3, the full variable domain is DVKVTQSSRYLVKRTGEKVFLECVQDMDHENMFWYRQDPGLGLRLIYFSYDVKMKEKGDIPEGYSVSREKKERFSLILESASTNQTSMYLCASIPLAGGRLSIEQFFGPGTRLTVL.